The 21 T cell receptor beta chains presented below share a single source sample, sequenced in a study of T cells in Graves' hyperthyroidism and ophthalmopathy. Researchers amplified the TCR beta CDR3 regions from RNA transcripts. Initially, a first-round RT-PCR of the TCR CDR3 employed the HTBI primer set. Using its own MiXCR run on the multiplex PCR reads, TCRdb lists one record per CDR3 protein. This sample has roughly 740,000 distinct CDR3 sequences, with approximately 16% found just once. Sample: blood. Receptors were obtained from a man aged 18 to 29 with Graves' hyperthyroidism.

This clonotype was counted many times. CDR3 sequence (DNA): TGTGCCAGCAGTTTAGGGGCAGGGACCATAGAGACCCAGTACTTC. Translation: CASSLGAGTIETQYF. The chain carries TRBV28 and TRBJ2-5; D possibly matches TRBD1 or TRBD2 (5 bases each). Germline CDR1 and CDR2: MDHEN and SYDVKM. This CDR3 contains 15 residues. The germline V and J ends were trimmed by 2 bases and 4 bases, with 14 bases remaining between them.

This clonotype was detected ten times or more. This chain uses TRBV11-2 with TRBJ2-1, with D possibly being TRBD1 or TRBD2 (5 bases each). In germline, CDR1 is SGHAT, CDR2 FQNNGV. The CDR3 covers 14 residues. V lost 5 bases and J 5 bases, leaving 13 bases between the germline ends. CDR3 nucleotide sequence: TGTGCCAGCAGCCTTGGGGGACGGCACAATGAGCAGTTCTTC. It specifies CASSLGGRHNEQFF.

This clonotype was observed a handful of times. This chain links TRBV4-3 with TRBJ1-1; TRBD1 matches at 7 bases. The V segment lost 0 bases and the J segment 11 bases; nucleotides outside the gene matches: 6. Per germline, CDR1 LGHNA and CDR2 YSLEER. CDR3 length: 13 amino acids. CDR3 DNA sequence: TGCGCCAGCAGCCAAGAAAGGGGGCGCGGGGCTTTCTTT. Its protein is CASSQERGRGAFF.

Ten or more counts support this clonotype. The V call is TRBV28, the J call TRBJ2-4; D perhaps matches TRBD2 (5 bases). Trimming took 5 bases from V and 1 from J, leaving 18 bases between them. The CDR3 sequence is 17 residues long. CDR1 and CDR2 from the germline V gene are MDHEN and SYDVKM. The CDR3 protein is CASSPGPRGDAKNIQYF. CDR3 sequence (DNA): TGTGCCAGCAGTCCCGGACCTCGGGGAGACGCCAAAAACATTCAGTACTTC.

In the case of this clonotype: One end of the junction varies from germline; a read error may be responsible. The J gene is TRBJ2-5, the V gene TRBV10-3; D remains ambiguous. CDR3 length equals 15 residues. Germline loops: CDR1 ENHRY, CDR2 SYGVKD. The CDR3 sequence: CAISESVRIQKTQYF. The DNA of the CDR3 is TGTGCCATCAGTGAGTCGGTCCGGATCCAAAAGACCCAGTACTTC.

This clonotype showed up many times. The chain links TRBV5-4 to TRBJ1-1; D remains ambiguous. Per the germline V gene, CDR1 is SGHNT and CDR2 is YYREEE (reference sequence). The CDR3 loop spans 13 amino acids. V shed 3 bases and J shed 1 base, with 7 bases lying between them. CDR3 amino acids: CASSSTSNTEAFF. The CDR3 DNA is TGTGCCAGCAGCTCCACCTCGAACACTGAAGCTTTCTTT.

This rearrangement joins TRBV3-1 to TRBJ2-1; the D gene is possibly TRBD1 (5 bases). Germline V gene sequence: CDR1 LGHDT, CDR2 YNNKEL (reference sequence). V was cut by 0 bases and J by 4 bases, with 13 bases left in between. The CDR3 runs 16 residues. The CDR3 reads CASSQDWADNYNEQFF. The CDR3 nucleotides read TGTGCCAGCAGCCAAGATTGGGCGGACAATTACAATGAGCAGTTCTTC.

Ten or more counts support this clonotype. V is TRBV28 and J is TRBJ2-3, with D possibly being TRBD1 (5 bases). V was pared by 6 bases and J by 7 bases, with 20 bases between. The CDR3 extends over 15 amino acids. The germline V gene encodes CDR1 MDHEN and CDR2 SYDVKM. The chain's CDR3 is CASRPAGPQGNTQYF. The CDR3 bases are TGTGCCAGCAGGCCGGCCGGGCCCCAGGGAAATACGCAGTATTTT.

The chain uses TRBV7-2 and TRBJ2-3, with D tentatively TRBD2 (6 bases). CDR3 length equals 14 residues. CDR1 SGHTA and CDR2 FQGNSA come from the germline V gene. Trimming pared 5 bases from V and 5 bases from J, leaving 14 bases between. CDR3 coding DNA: TGTGCCAGCAGCGACGTGGGGGGTAGAGATACGCAGTATTTT. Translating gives CASSDVGGRDTQYF.

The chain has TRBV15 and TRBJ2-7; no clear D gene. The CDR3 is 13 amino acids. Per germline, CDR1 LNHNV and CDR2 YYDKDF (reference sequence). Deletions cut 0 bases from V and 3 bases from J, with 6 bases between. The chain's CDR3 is CATSRDHVYEQYF. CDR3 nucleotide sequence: TGTGCCACCAGCAGAGATCACGTCTACGAGCAGTACTTC.

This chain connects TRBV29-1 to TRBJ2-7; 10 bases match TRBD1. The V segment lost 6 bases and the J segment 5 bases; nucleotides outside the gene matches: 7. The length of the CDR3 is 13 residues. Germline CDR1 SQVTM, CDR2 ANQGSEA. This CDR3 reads CSVGTGEGDEQYF. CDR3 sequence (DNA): TGCAGCGTCGGGACAGGGGAAGGAGACGAGCAGTACTTC.

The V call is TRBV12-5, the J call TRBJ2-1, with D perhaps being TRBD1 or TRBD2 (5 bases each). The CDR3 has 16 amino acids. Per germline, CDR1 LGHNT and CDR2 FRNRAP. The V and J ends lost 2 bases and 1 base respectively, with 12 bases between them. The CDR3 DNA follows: TGTGCTAGTGGTTTGATACTGGGACCATCCTACAATGAGCAGTTCTTC. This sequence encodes CASGLILGPSYNEQFF.

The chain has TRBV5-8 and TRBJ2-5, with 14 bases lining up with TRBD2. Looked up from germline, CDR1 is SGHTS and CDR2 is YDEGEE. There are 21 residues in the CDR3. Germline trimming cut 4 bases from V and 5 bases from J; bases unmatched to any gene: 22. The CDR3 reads CASSPRVASGGLAGARETQYF. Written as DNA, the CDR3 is TGTGCCAGCAGCCCTAGGGTCGCCTCCGGGGGACTAGCGGGGGCCCGGGAGACCCAGTACTTC.

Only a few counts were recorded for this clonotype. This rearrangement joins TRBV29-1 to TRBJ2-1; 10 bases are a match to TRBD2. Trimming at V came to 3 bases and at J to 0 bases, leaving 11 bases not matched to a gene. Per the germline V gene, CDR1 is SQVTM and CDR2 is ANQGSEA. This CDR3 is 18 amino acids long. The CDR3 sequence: CSVDRGASGSNSYNEQFF. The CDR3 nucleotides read TGCAGCGTTGACCGCGGGGCTAGCGGGAGTAACTCCTACAATGAGCAGTTCTTC.

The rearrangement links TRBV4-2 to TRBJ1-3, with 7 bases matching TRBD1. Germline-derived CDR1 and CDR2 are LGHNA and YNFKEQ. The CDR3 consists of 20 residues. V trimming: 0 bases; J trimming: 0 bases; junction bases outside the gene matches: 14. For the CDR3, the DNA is TGTGCCAGCAGCCAAGATTATAGTGGCAGGGGGTCATCCTCTGGAAACACCATATATTTT. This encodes CASSQDYSGRGSSSGNTIYF.

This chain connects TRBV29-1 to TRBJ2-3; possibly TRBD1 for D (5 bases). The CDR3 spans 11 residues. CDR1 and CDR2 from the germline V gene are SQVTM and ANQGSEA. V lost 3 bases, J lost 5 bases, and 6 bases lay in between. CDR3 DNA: TGCAGCGTTGATACAGGAGATACGCAGTATTTT. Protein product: CSVDTGDTQYF.

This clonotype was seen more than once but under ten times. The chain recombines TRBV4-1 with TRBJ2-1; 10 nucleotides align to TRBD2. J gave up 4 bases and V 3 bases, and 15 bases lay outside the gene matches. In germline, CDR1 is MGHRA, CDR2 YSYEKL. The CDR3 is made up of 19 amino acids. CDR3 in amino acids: CASSQGDLLAGVRYNEQFF. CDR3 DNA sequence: TGCGCCAGCAGCCAGGGGGACCTCCTAGCGGGAGTTCGATACAATGAGCAGTTCTTC.

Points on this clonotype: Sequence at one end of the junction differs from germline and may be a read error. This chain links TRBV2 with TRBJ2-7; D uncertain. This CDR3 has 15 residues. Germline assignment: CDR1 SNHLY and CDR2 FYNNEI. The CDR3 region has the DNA TGTGCCAGCACTGAAGAGCAAGGCCAGACCTACGAGCAGTACTTC. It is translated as CASTEEQGQTYEQYF.

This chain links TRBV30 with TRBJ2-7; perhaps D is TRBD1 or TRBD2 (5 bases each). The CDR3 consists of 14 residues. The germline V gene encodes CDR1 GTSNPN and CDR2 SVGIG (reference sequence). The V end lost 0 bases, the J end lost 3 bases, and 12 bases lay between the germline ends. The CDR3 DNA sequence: TGTGCCTGGAGTGTGGGGACGGCCGGCTACGAGCAGTACTTC. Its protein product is CAWSVGTAGYEQYF.

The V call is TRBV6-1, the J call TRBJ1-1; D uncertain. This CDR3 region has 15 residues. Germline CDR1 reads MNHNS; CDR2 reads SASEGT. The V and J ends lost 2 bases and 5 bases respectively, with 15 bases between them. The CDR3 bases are TGTGCCAGCAGTGAACTTCTGGGTCCTAGGACTGAAGCTTTCTTT. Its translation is CASSELLGPRTEAFF.

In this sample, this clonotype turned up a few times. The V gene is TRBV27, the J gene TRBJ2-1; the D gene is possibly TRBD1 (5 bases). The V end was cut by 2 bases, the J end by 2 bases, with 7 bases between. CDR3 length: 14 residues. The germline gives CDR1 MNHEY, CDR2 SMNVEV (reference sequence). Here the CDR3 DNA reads TGTGCCAGCAGTTTAGTGGACACCTACAATGAGCAGTTCTTC. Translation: CASSLVDTYNEQFF.